These 17 T cell receptor beta chains were sequenced from one sample in a study of T cell repertoires in cytomegalovirus infection (dated by TCRdb to the late 2010s). Reads for this sample came from an Illumina HiSeq 1500. In-frame beta chains were kept once TCRdb had trimmed the public reads at Q25 with fastp and called clones with MiXCR. One record per CDR3 amino acid sequence lists the most common genes and DNA. The sample contains approximately 730,000 distinct CDR3 sequences, 29% of them found a single time. The ten largest clones add up to about an eighth of the sample. The sample's treatment or condition, from its label and the paper: in vitro stimulation with specific CMV peptide epitopes to enrich CMV-specific T cells. The antigens for these receptors are not known. The sequenced sample was cultured CD8+ T cells from PBMCs, obtained from culture after CMV antigen stimulation. The receptors derive from a human donor in good health (CMV status not recorded). Some clones in this sample may be carry-over from other donors' samples.

V gene TRBV25-1 combines with J gene TRBJ1-5; perhaps TRBD1 as D (5 bases). CDR1 MGHDK and CDR2 SYGVNS come from the germline V gene. This CDR3 comprises 14 residues. V was trimmed by 7 bases and J by 4 bases, leaving 14 bases between them. Here the CDR3 DNA reads TGTGCCAGCACTAAAGCCGGGACTAATCAGCCCCAGCATTTT. Translation: CASTKAGTNQPQHF.

This clonotype was recorded at least ten times. This chain connects TRBV28 to TRBJ1-5, with D perhaps TRBD1 (6 bases). There are 16 residues in the CDR3. The ends were cut back, 9 bases at V and 2 bases at J, with 20 bases in the middle. Germline V gives CDR1 MDHEN, CDR2 SYDVKM. This CDR3 is CASRAQGRGGNQPQHF. CDR3 sequence (DNA): TGTGCCAGTAGGGCACAGGGTAGGGGGGGCAATCAGCCCCAGCATTTT.

The V and J genes are TRBV27 and TRBJ2-3; TRBD1 might be the D (6 bases). From germline, CDR1 is MNHEY and CDR2 SMNVEV (reference sequence). V shed 3 bases and J shed 8 bases, with 9 bases lying between them. The CDR3 sequence is 12 residues long. The CDR3 region is CASSLRGTTQYF. The CDR3 DNA sequence: TGTGCCAGCAGTTTGAGGGGGACTACGCAGTATTTT.

This chain uses TRBV5-4 with TRBJ2-5; 9 bases match TRBD1. The ends lost 1 base at V and 5 bases at J; junction bases unmatched: 12. Germline V gene data show CDR1 as SGHNT and CDR2 as YYREEE (reference sequence). This CDR3 is 17 amino acids long. The CDR3 coding sequence is TGTGCCAGCAGCTTGATCCCTCTAACAGGGGGCAGGGAGACCCAGTACTTC. This sequence encodes CASSLIPLTGGRETQYF. Full variable domain (rest looked up from reference TRBV5-4 and TRBJ2-5): ETGVTQSPTHLIKTRGQQVTLRCSSQSGHNTVSWYQQALGQGPQFIFQYYREEENGRGNFPPRFSGLQFPNYSSELNVNALELDDSALYLCASSLIPLTGGRETQYFGPGTRLLVL.

This chain connects TRBV10-3 to TRBJ2-7; tentatively, D is TRBD1 (6 bases). The CDR3 runs 12 residues. The germline V gene encodes CDR1 ENHRY and CDR2 SYGVKD. Deletions cut 4 bases from V and 5 bases from J, with 9 bases between. In DNA form, the CDR3 reads TGTGCCATCAGTGGTGGGGACAACGAGCAGTACGTC. It specifies CAISGGDNEQYV.

The chain carries TRBV6-1 and TRBJ1-1, with D possibly matching TRBD1 (5 bases). The germline V gene encodes CDR1 MNHNS and CDR2 SASEGT. This CDR3 spans 19 amino acids. V lost 7 bases, J lost 4 bases, and 31 bases lay in between. The CDR3 DNA is TGTGCCAGCATGGGGGTGGTAATCAGGGTACCCCTTGATAGCACTGAAGCTTTCTTT. It is translated as CASMGVVIRVPLDSTEAFF.

The rearrangement uses TRBV6-6 and TRBJ2-2; no reliable D call. Germline-derived CDR1 and CDR2 are MNHNY and SVGAGI (reference sequence). CDR3 length: 15 amino acids. Trimming removed 2 bases from V and 0 bases from J, with 7 bases in between. For the CDR3, the DNA is TGTGCCAGCAGTTACCTGGAGACGAACACCGGGGAGCTGTTTTTT. It encodes CASSYLETNTGELFF.

This clonotype was seen ten or more times. CDR3 in DNA: TGTGCCAGCAGCTTAACTCCACGGGACATCAATAATTCACCCCTCCACTTT. This translates into CASSLTPRDINNSPLHF. The chain combines TRBV7-6 with TRBJ1-6, with D tentatively TRBD1 (6 bases). Germline V gene data show CDR1 as SGHVS and CDR2 as FNYEAQ. The CDR3 spans 17 residues. Trimming cost V 2 bases and J 5 bases, with 16 bases left between them.

The V call is TRBV19, the J call TRBJ1-6; TRBD1 is a possible D gene (5 bases). Germline CDR1 and CDR2: LNHDA and SQIVND (reference sequence). CDR3 length: 15 amino acids. V was shortened by 8 bases and J by 4 bases, with 15 bases between the two germline ends. CDR3 DNA sequence: TGTGCCAGTCGCCTGGCAGGGTCGTATAATTCACCCCTCCACTTT. Residues: CASRLAGSYNSPLHF.

This clonotype was recorded only once. An end of the junction differs from the germline gene, which may be a read error. The V call is TRBV4-1, the J call TRBJ2-5, with 8 bases aligning to TRBD2. The germline CDR1 and CDR2 sequences are MGHRA and YSYEKL. The CDR3 covers 14 residues. The CDR3 nucleotides are TGTGCCAGCAGCGCACGGGGGGGCCAAGAGACCCAGTACTTC. Translating gives CASSARGGQETQYF.

The rearrangement joins TRBV4-1 to TRBJ2-2, with D perhaps matching TRBD1 or TRBD2 (5 bases each). CDR3 size: 15 residues. V gave up 0 bases and J gave up 4 bases, with 9 bases separating them. Germline V lookup: CDR1 MGHRA, CDR2 YSYEKL. CDR3 region: CASSQEPRGTGELFF. In nucleotides, the CDR3 is TGCGCCAGCAGCCAAGAACCGAGGGGCACCGGGGAGCTGTTTTTT.

This rearrangement joins TRBV6-6 to TRBJ2-2; TRBD2 matches 11 bases. Per germline, CDR1 MNHNY and CDR2 SVGAGI (reference sequence). V was pared by 4 bases and J by 0 bases, with 10 bases of the junction left unmatched. The CDR3 runs 19 residues. The CDR3 region has the DNA TGTGCCAGCAGTTCCTTGGGACTAGCGGCCCTCCCGAACACCGGGGAGCTGTTTTTT. It is translated as CASSSLGLAALPNTGELFF.

The genes are TRBV27 and TRBJ2-6; 7 nucleotides align to TRBD2. V gave up 0 bases and J gave up 0 bases; unmatched junction bases: 5. Germline V gene lookup returns CDR1 MNHEY and CDR2 SMNVEV (reference sequence). This CDR3 region has 18 residues. The CDR3 sequence is CASSLSAGAPSGANVLTF. The CDR3 coding sequence is TGTGCCAGCAGTTTATCCGCGGGAGCGCCCTCTGGGGCCAACGTCCTGACTTTC.

This clonotype was seen ten or more times. V gene TRBV7-6 combines with J gene TRBJ2-1; TRBD1 matches 9 bases. The germline CDR1 and CDR2 sequences are SGHVS and FNYEAQ. Unmatched junction bases numbered 7, after V lost 2 bases and J lost 5 bases. This CDR3 region has 16 residues. CDR3 loop: CASSLRTGAGNNEQFF. CDR3 in DNA: TGTGCCAGCAGCTTACGGACAGGGGCAGGTAACAATGAGCAGTTCTTC.

This clonotype was picked up many times. The chain links TRBV28 to TRBJ2-3; TRBD1 matches 7 bases. The CDR3 spans 14 residues. V shed 8 bases and J 0 bases; nucleotides not matched to a gene: 5. CDR1 and CDR2 (germline): MDHEN, SYDVKM. The CDR3: CASSRDSSTDTQYF. CDR3 coding DNA: TGTGCCAGCTCGAGGGACAGCAGCACAGATACGCAGTATTTT.

The V gene is TRBV20-1, the J gene TRBJ1-2; no firm D call. From germline, CDR1 is DFQATT and CDR2 SNEGSKA (reference sequence). Trimming removed 1 base from V and 5 bases from J, with 11 bases in between. This CDR3 region has 13 residues. The CDR3 DNA is TGCAGTGCTAGAGCCAGCAGAGAATATGGCTACACCTTC. Protein: CSARASREYGYTF.

The J gene is TRBJ2-5, the V gene TRBV7-6; 8 bases line up with TRBD1. J gave up 2 bases and V 5 bases, and 7 bases lay outside the gene matches. CDR1 SGHVS and CDR2 FNYEAQ come from the germline V gene. The CDR3 runs to 15 residues. Here the CDR3 DNA reads TGTGCCAGCAGCCACTTCGGGACAGGACAAGAGACCCAGTACTTC. Its protein product is CASSHFGTGQETQYF.